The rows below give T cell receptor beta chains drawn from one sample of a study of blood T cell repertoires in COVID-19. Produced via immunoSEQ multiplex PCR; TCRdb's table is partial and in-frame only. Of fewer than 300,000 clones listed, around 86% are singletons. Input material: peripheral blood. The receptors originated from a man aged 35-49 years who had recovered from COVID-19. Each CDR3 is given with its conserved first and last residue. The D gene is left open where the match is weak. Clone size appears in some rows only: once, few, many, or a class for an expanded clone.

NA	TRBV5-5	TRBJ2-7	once	TGTGCCAGCAGCTTTTCAGGGTACGAGCAGTACTTC	CASSFSGYEQYF
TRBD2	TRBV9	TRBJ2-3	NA	TGTGCCAGCAGCGGCCGGACTAGCGGGGGGTGGGGCACAGATACGCAGTATTTT	CASSGRTSGGWGTDTQYF
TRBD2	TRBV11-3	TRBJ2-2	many	TGTGCCAGCAGCTTAGTAGCGGGGACCGGGGAGCTGTTTTTT	CASSLVAGTGELFF
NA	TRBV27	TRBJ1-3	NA	TGTGCCAGCAGCCCCACGGTCTCCTCTGGAAACACCATATATTTT	CASSPTVSSGNTIYF
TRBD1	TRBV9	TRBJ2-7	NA	TGTGCCAGCAGCGTAATGACAGGGGGCGAGCAGTACTTC	CASSVMTGGEQYF
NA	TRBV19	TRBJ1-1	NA	TGTGCCAGTAGTATTACCAGGGGCGGAGAAGCTTTCTTT	CASSITRGGEAFF
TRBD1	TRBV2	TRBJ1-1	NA	TGTGCCAGCAGTGGATGGGACAGGGGTGACACTGAAGCTTTCTTT	CASSGWDRGDTEAFF
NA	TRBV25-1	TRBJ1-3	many	TGTGCCAGCAGTGAAGAGCGGACTGGAAACACCATATATTTT	CASSEERTGNTIYF
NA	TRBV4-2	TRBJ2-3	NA	TGTGCCAGCAGCCCTGTACCGACTAGTCCAGATACGCAGTATTTT	CASSPVPTSPDTQYF
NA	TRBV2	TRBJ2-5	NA	TGTGCCAGCAGTGAATTGGGCAGTCTACAAGAGACCCAGTACTTC	CASSELGSLQETQYF
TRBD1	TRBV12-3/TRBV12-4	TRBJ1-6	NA	TGTGCCAGCAGTAGACAGGGTACTTCACCCCTCCACTTT	CASSRQGTSPLHF
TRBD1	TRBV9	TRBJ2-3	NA	TGTGCCAGCAGCGTAGACGTTCAGGGGGTGTTCACAGATACGCAGTATTTT	CASSVDVQGVFTDTQYF
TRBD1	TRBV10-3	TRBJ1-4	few	TGTGCCATCAGTTCGGGGGGACAGGGAAGTGAAAAACTGTTTTTT	CAISSGGQGSEKLFF
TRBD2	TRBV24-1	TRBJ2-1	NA	TGTGCCACCGGCGGGGGGAGCTACAATGAGCAGTTCTTC	CATGGGSYNEQFF
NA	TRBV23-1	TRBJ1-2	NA	TGCGCCAGCGTATCATCATGTTGGGAGGACTATGGCTACACCTTC	CASVSSCWEDYGYTF
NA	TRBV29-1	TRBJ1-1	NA	TGCAGCGTTGAACCCACTCTCACTGAAGCTTTCTTT	CSVEPTLTEAFF
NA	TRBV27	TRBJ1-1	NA	TGTGCCAGCATCCCGGGAAGGGAGAGGATCAGGGAAGCTTTCTTT	CASIPGRERIREAFF
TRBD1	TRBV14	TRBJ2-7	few	TGTGCCAGCAGCCAAGATGGACAGGGTATCCACGAGCAGTACTTC	CASSQDGQGIHEQYF
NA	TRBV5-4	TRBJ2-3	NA	TGTGCCAGCACCCCGGGGTTAGCGAAGAGCACAGATACGCAGTATTTT	CASTPGLAKSTDTQYF
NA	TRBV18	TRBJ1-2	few	TGTGCCAGCTCACCTGTAGGACAGAAACGGAATGGCTACACCTTC	CASSPVGQKRNGYTF
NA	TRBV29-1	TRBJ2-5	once	TGCAGCGTCCCGGGACACTTAAACCCCCAAGAGACCCAGTACTTC	CSVPGHLNPQETQYF
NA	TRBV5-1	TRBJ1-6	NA	TGCGCCAGCAGCTTGGAGGGGTTCGGTAATTCACCCCTCCACTTT	CASSLEGFGNSPLHF
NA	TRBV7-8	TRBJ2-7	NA	TGTGCCAGCAGCCATCGGGTGTCCTACGAGCAGTACTTC	CASSHRVSYEQYF
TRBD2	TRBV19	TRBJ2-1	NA	TGTGCCAGTACCGGTAGTAGCGGGAGGAGTGAGCAGTTCTTC	CASTGSSGRSEQFF
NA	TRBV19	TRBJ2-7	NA	TGTGCCAGTAGTATAGAACTGGGCAGCTACGAGCAGTACTTC	CASSIELGSYEQYF
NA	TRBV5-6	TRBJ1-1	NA	TGTGCCAGCAGCTCCATGGGAGTGAACACTGAAGCTTTCTTT	CASSSMGVNTEAFF
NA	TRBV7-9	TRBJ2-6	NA	TGTGCCAGCAGCAGCCGGGTCCTCCAACTCCCTGGGGCCAACGTCCTGACTTTC	CASSSRVLQLPGANVLTF
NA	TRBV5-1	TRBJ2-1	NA	TGCGCCAGCAGGCTAGCCCCCTACAATTGGGGTGAGCAGTTCTTC	CASRLAPYNWGEQFF
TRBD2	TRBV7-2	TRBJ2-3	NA	TGTGACGGGAGGGACGCCTCATCCACAGATACGCAGTATTTT	CDGRDASSTDTQYF
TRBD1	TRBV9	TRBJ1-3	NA	TGTGCCAGCAGCGCCCGGACAGGGGGAAACACCATATATTTT	CASSARTGGNTIYF
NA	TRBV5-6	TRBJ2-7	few	TGTGCCAGCAGCTTGGGACAGTATAACTACGAGCAGTACTTC	CASSLGQYNYEQYF
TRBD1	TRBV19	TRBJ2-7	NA	TGTGCCAGTAACCCGGGACAGGGTTTCAAGCAGTACTTC	CASNPGQGFKQYF
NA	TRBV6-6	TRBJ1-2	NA	TGTGCCAGCCTGGAGGGGTTAGCCTATGGCTACACCTTC	CASLEGLAYGYTF